This entry is about one TCR beta chain. Its recognized antigen is unknown. No quality values exist for individual bases; no much larger clone is one base distant. The source of the sample is a study of cytomegalovirus exposure and HLA in healthy donors (dated by TCRdb to about 2017). In the study overall: An earlier analysis of some 600 of the donors reported 250 to 350 Gb of sequence data and 117 million unique TCR beta sequences obtained from roughly 180 million T cells. Alongside the repertoire data, information on donor age, sex, ethnicity and CMV serostatus was compiled. High-throughput TCR immunosequencing, statistical association of individual TCRs with disease status, and machine learning were combined to predict cytomegalovirus infection status. HLA typing covered class I and class II loci at four-digit resolution. All discovery cohort repertoires had been generated on a single sequencing platform. Rather than using new phenotypic data, the later analysis identified candidate immune exposures from TCR beta sequences and from how often those sequences occurred across donors. The number of typed donors differed by locus: roughly 629-640 for A, B, C, DRB1 and DQB1; 500 to 550 for DQA1; 606 for DPA1; and 450 to 480 for DPB1. An earlier analysis of around 580 of the donors used high-throughput TCR beta sequencing to judge whether each TCR beta V gene segment behaved as functional or pseudogenic. Because of strong linkage in the cohort, 5 or 6 DR-DQ haplotypes were treated as single units for association and clustering. In addition to the first cohort of approximately 670 subjects, a separate validation cohort of 100 to 150 different subjects was used. A later genetic analysis took genome-wide SNP genotypes for about three fifths of the 666 donors and used that subset as a discovery cohort. A later analysis re-analyzed previously published TCR beta repertoires from 660 or so donors and added high-resolution HLA genotyping to study TCR occurrence patterns. About 300 gigabases of sequencing data and 70 million to 100 million unique TCR sequences were included in an early release covering roughly 700 HLA-typed donors. Using immunosequencing, the study profiled T cell repertoires from 666 subjects and related those repertoires to cytomegalovirus serostatus. Of the roughly 400 genotyped donors, less than 90% were placed in the genetic ancestry cluster associated with self-reported Caucasian donors. On average, approximately 250,000 unique TCR beta nucleotide sequences were sequenced per donor among 398 genotyped donors of the cohort, with 15% to 20% of those sequences being non-productive. The aim of the study was to test whether cataloging public T cell receptors could identify signatures of past pathogen exposure.

Receptor amplification or capture employed the immunoSEQ multiplex PCR assay. For the multiplex PCR, a mixture combining 60 forward primers for TCR Vbeta segments and 13 reverse primers for TCR Jbeta segments was used. The CDR3 region of rearranged TCR beta genes was amplified from genomic DNA by a multiplex PCR assay. On the Illumina HiSeq System, the amplified TCR beta libraries were sequenced as 87-base-pair reads. As for the authors' bioinformatics: A later analysis tallied approximately 87 million unique TCR beta chains across the 666 repertoires, and approximately 9.9 million of those chains were shared by two or more donors. Raw reads were error-corrected and collapsed into unique sequences with a nearest-neighbor algorithm that merged closely related sequences to remove PCR and sequencing errors. CDR3 sequences were aligned to IMGT reference sequences to assign V, D and J gene segments. For a sequence to be retained, at least a six-nucleotide match to both a V gene segment and a J gene segment was required. A rearrangement was called productive if the CDR3 had no stop codons and remained in frame with V and J, and every other rearrangement was called non-productive. CDR3 was defined by IMGT convention, running from the second conserved V-encoded cysteine to the conserved J-encoded phenylalanine. In an earlier analysis of more than 550 of the donors, sequences lacking an unambiguous match to a single V gene segment were excluded. In an earlier analysis of 500 to 750 of the donors, V segments were called functional above 56.7% productive rearrangements and were called segregating when the between-donor standard deviation exceeded 5%. A statistical classification framework was developed to diagnose cytomegalovirus status using the catalog of TCR beta chain sequences. In a later analysis, TCR nucleotide sequences were compared against IMGT/GENE-DB human TR gene sequences so that V and J genes could be assigned. A later analysis assigned CDR3 sequences and most-parsimonious VDJ recombination scenarios with the TCRdist pipeline. In a later analysis, each TCR beta chain was defined by its CDR3 amino acid sequence together with its V-gene family, and reads without a unique V-gene family were excluded. A later analysis removed 592 highly shared, low-generation-probability nucleotide sequences to deal with suspected cross-contamination and a sequencing artifact. A later analysis calculated a clonal expansion index for each public chain from normalized within-repertoire ranks of inferred template counts. In a later analysis, generation probabilities were computed with a VDJ recombination model fitted to out-of-frame rearrangements, and the resulting probabilities were checked against IGoR. In a later analysis, TCR-TCR, TCR-HLA and TCR-CMV co-occurrence was scored with hypergeometric tests, and a repertoire-size bias correction was applied to TCR pairs. False discovery rates were estimated in a later analysis by permuting HLA or CMV assignments 20 times. A later analysis grouped co-occurring TCRs with DBSCAN, adding TCRdist sequence similarity when clustering within HLA-allele-positive subsets. Repertoires with fewer than 30,000 or more than 120,000 public chains, plus five repertoires with anomalous nucleotide sharing, were excluded from co-occurrence clustering. TCRdb limited this immuneACCESS table to in-frame rearrangements with V and J called. A share of clones is missing; checked studies link under half to unresolved V genes, and the rest is unexplained. The V and J calls and clone size were taken over from that table, and D and trimming were inferred from the DNA. The sample table holds around 150,000 clones, of which around 84% were seen once. Together, the top ten hold more than 7% of the sample.

Reading the germline V gene (reference sequence) gives CDR1 SGHNT and CDR2 YYREEE. Including the terminal cysteine and phenylalanine, the CDR3 comprises 17 residues. Only the CDR3 DNA is retained, 51 bases long and in frame from the first base. Germline trimming: 3 bases from V, 6 bases from J; junction bases outside gene matches: 14. Study-wide findings and limitations: A later analysis found that HLA-associated TCR beta chains were more clonally expanded and had lower generation probabilities than equally common non-associated chains. A further reported finding was that TCR beta sequences accurately predicted the HLA-A and HLA-B alleles for most subjects in the first cohort. In a later analysis, TCR association rates were found to vary across HLA loci, with the most associated TCRs seen for DRB1 alleles and the fewest for HLA-C alleles. Because the 87-base-pair reads could not distinguish some IMGT-functional V segments, including TRBV6-2 and TRBV6-3, those segments were excluded. For the cohort, immune exposure information was limited to CMV serostatus. In a later analysis, several top co-occurrence clusters were reported to appear linked to parvovirus B19, influenza, CMV and Epstein-Barr virus. When HLA alleles, especially DR and DQ, strongly co-occurred, attributing TCR associations to individual alleles was difficult. Linkage disequilibrium might explain the correlated functional status among segregating V segments, but an unknown experimental factor could not be excluded. Because HLA typing was missing for some donors at each locus, association tests included only the typed subset. Only TCR beta chains were sequenced in this cohort, and the absence of alpha or paired-chain data limited detectable features. In the study, 150 to 200 TCR beta chains were listed as associated with cytomegalovirus. While some public TCRs were present in many individuals, most TCR sequences turned up only very rarely across donors. In a later analysis, 15,000 to 20,000 TCR beta sequences were associated with specific HLA alleles at a false discovery rate of 0.05. Because counts were too low, seventeen rarely observed V segments, including chromosome 9 orphons, were left out of the earlier analysis of several hundred of the donors. In an earlier analysis of some 540 of the donors, most TCR beta V segments appeared in productive rearrangements about 90% or about 30% of the time, broadly matching IMGT annotations. An association between a missense DCLRE1C variant and V-gene and J-gene trimming of TCR beta chains was found in a later genetic analysis and replicated in an independent cohort. The authors suggested that the approach could potentially be extended to other disease states and immunological phenotypes. Most CMV-associated TCR beta chains appeared to be HLA-restricted in a later analysis, and the HLA associations seemed to be driven largely by CMV exposure. Cytomegalovirus status was reported to be diagnosed by the classifier with high specificity and sensitivity in both the original and validation cohorts. Compared with the roughly 700-donor mean, donors in an Asian-associated ancestry cluster had fewer N-insertions in productive TCRs, according to a later genetic analysis. A cluster of highly shared sequence variants was judged likely to be a technical artifact of the sequencing pipeline. The presence/absence analyses assumed that sequencing depth was roughly uniform across donors, and that assumption may not be true. In vitro tests confirmed that three of the cytomegalovirus-associated TCR beta chains recognize cytomegalovirus antigens.

The cohort consisted of hundreds of healthy bone marrow donors. At the time of sampling, every cohort member was nominally healthy, though immune exposures that went unrecorded were likely present. The donor was CMV seropositive and belonged to the group of more than 250 seropositive cohort members. Every donor gave a peripheral blood sample, and the peripheral blood mononuclear cells from that sample were used for TCR beta sequencing. The Qiagen DNeasy Blood Extraction Kit was used to extract genomic DNA from the blood cell samples. This chain joins TRBV5-4 to TRBJ2-1, with 8 junctional bases fitting TRBD2. This sequence was found in a male donor in good health and CMV-seropositive. Input material: PBMCs. At the DNA level, the sequence is TGTGCCAGCAGCTGGGCAGCGGCGGGAGGTATTCTCAATGAGCAGTTCTTC. This gives the protein CASSWAAAGGILNEQFF.